This is a list of T cell receptor beta chains from one sample in a study of T cell changes during pregnancy in multiple sclerosis. The table came from immunoSEQ multiplex PCR; TCRdb's copy has only in-frame clones and leaves some out. Altogether 45,000 to 55,000 clones are present, approximately 90% being singletons, with the ten largest covering around 0.16%. The sequencing used CD4+ T cells from peripheral blood mononuclear cells, collected after pregnancy. The receptors come from a female donor in good health, enrolled as a control in a pregnancy study. The CDR3 runs from the conserved cysteine through the conserved F or W. The D gene is left open where the match is weak. Clone size is given for some rows only: seen once, a few or many times, or a class if the clone is expanded.

d_call | clone_size | j_call | v_call | cdr3_aa | cdr3_nt
. | . | TRBJ2-7 | TRBV6-5 | CASSYSRGYEQYF | TGTGCCAGCAGTTACTCGAGAGGGTACGAGCAGTACTTC
TRBD1 | once | TRBJ1-5 | TRBV18 | CASSPPGTDSNQPQHF | TGTGCCAGCTCACCACCAGGGACAGATAGCAATCAGCCCCAGCATTTT
TRBD1 | . | TRBJ2-5 | TRBV5-6 | CASSFRTGLQETQYF | TGTGCCAGCAGCTTTAGGACAGGACTCCAAGAGACCCAGTACTTC
. | . | TRBJ1-2 | TRBV19 | CASSMPGGGSYGYTF | TGTGCCAGTAGTATGCCGGGTGGAGGGAGTTATGGCTACACCTTC
. | . | TRBJ1-5 | TRBV23-1 | CASSQSAGGDQPQHF | TGCGCCAGCAGTCAATCGGCGGGAGGGGACCAGCCCCAGCATTTT
TRBD1 | . | TRBJ2-1 | TRBV7-9 | CASSSRDRVNEQFF | TGTGCCAGCAGCTCCCGGGACAGGGTCAATGAGCAGTTCTTC
. | . | TRBJ2-3 | TRBV19 | CASSIGLGASTDTQYF | TGTGCCAGTAGTATTGGTTTGGGGGCTAGCACAGATACGCAGTATTTT
. | . | TRBJ1-5 | TRBV7-9 | CASSMGLSRPQHF | TGTGCCAGCAGCATGGGCCTCTCTCGACCCCAGCATTTT
TRBD1 | . | TRBJ2-7 | TRBV7-9 | CASNDRGPTYEQYF | TGTGCCAGCAATGACAGGGGACCGACCTACGAGCAGTACTTC
TRBD1 | . | TRBJ1-2 | TRBV6-5 | CASSYIGGSYGYTF | TGTGCCAGCAGTTACATAGGGGGCAGCTATGGCTACACCTTC
TRBD1 | . | TRBJ2-1 | TRBV6-6 | CASRDTGVTSYNEQFF | TGTGCCAGCAGGGATACAGGGGTCACTTCCTACAATGAGCAGTTCTTC
. | . | TRBJ2-1 | TRBV30 | CAWNPGLHYNEQFF | TGTGCCTGGAACCCGGGACTCCACTACAATGAGCAGTTCTTC
TRBD1 | . | TRBJ2-2 | TRBV25-1 | CASRPDRVGTGELFF | TGTGCCAGCAGACCGGACAGGGTTGGCACCGGGGAGCTGTTTTTT
. | . | TRBJ1-6 | TRBV6-6 | CASSYSSDSPLHF | TGTGCCAGCAGTTACTCGAGTGATTCACCCCTCCACTTT
TRBD1 | . | TRBJ1-4 | TRBV11-2 | CASSSARTGGREKLFF | TGTGCCAGCAGCTCCGCCAGGACAGGGGGTCGGGAAAAACTGTTTTTT
TRBD1 | . | TRBJ2-1 | TRBV18 | CASSPTTGGREQFF | TGTGCCAGCTCACCCACGACAGGGGGCCGCGAGCAGTTCTTC
TRBD1 | . | TRBJ1-5 | TRBV27 | CASSLGQGAGQPQHF | TGTGCCAGCAGTTTAGGTCAGGGGGCGGGTCAGCCCCAGCATTTT
. | few | TRBJ1-1 | TRBV5-1 | CASSAQGGSEAFF | TGCGCCAGCAGCGCCCAGGGCGGCTCTGAAGCTTTCTTT
. | . | TRBJ1-2 | TRBV6-5 | CASSSDSYGYTF | TGTGCCAGCAGTTCGGACAGCTATGGCTACACCTTC
. | . | TRBJ1-2 | TRBV6-5 | CASIAGANYGYTF | TGTGCCAGCATTGCGGGGGCCAACTATGGCTACACCTTC